Sequencing of this T cell receptor beta chain was carried out in a study of OX40 agonist ivuxolimab in advanced cancers. Study-wide background: Dose-escalation patients' cancers were hepatocellular carcinoma, melanoma, renal cell or head and neck cancer.

The germline CDR1 and CDR2 sequences are SQVTM and ANQGSEA. The CDR3 is 14 amino acids. Worth noting for this clone: Its matching antigen is unknown.

TCRdb's table, derived via immunoSEQ multiplex PCR, lists solely in-frame clones and lacks some. The repertoire holds around 76,000 clones, with 87% as singletons. Broader study findings: In the 0.1 to 3.0 mg/kg range, CD4+ and CD8+ blood T cells had expanded clonally by week 6.

The chain links TRBV29-1 to TRBJ2-7; 10 nucleotides align to TRBD1. This receptor was obtained from an adult with an advanced solid tumor such as melanoma, head and neck, liver or kidney cancer. This material consisted of CD4+ or CD8+ T cells sorted from blood, taken in a trial of the OX40 agonist ivuxolimab. CDR3 amino acids: CSAQFRTGGTEQYF. CDR3 DNA: TGCAGTGCCCAGTTCAGGACAGGGGGGACCGAGCAGTACTTC.